This is a list of T cell receptor beta chains from one sample in a study of PD-1 blockade in classical Hodgkin lymphoma. The assay was immunoSEQ multiplex PCR, and TCRdb's table has in-frame clones only and misses some. Of more than 30,000 clones listed, over 65% are singletons. The source material was peripheral blood mononuclear cells (PBMCs), sampled before the fourth cycle of nivolumab. Receptors were obtained from a human donor with classical Hodgkin lymphoma. Each CDR3 is given with its conserved first and last residue.

TRBJ1-2,TRBV5-1,CASSLRSGIPKYGYTF
TRBJ2-7,TRBV7-8,CASSLDRVNNEQYF
TRBJ1-5,TRBV2,CASSGDRIEVGNQPQHF
TRBJ1-3,TRBV2,CAGGRSGPGNTIYF
TRBJ1-2,TRBV27,CASSLKGDGYTF
TRBJ1-5,TRBV6-5,CASSYSGQSNQPQHF
TRBJ2-3,TRBV21-1,CASSHSPEVYTQYF
TRBJ1-2,TRBV7-2,CASSLVRGSYTF
TRBJ2-5,TRBV29-1,CSVRQGSQETQYF
TRBJ1-2,TRBV9,CASSVGYGTGMVEVVYGYTF
TRBJ2-2,TRBV27,CASSQAGSRIAGELFF
TRBJ2-1,TRBV7-2,CASSLAGQGIYEQFF
TRBJ2-5,TRBV20-1,CSASSGETQYF
TRBJ1-5,TRBV5-8,CASSLITGFQPQHF
TRBJ2-3,TRBV6-6,CASSNQWGSPDTQYF
TRBJ1-2,TRBV6-5,CASSRTQRGYTF
TRBJ1-1,TRBV11-1,CASSLGVNTEAFF
TRBJ2-7,TRBV28,CASSPIQADSSYEQYF
TRBJ1-5,TRBV19,CASSIVQGNSNQPQHF
TRBJ1-1,TRBV25-1,CASRETGLAEAFF
TRBJ1-2,TRBV6-6,CASSYGTGLYYGYTF
TRBJ1-4,TRBV6-5,CASSPGATNEKLFF
TRBJ2-5,TRBV7-2,CASSLDEGFQETQYF
TRBJ1-1,TRBV25-1,CARSEDRRNTEAFF
TRBJ2-3,TRBV7-2,CASSSQNSDTQYF
TRBJ1-4,TRBV27,CASSLGWTGSNEKLFF